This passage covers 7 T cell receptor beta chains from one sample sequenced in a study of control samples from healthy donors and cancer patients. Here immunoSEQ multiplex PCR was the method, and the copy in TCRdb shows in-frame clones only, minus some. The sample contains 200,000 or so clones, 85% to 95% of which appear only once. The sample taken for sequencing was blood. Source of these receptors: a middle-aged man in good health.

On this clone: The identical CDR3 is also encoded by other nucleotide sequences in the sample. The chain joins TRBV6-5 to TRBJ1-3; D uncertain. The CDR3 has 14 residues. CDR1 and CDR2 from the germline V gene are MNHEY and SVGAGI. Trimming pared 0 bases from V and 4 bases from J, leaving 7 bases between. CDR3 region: CASSYSRPGNTIYF. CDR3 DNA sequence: TGTGCCAGCAGTTACTCGAGACCGGGAAACACCATATATTTT.

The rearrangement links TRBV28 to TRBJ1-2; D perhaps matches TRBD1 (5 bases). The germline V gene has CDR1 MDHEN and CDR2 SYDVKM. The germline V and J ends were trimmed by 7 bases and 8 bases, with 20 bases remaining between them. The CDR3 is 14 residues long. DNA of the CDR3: TGTGCCAGCACAACGGTTAGGGGCTCGGGCGGCTACACCTTC. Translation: CASTTVRGSGGYTF.

CDR3 protein: CASSLLAGGNTDTQYF. For the CDR3, the DNA is TGTGCCAGCAGCTTACTAGCGGGGGGGAACACAGATACGCAGTATTTT. J is TRBJ2-3 and V is TRBV7-8, with 12 bases matching TRBD2. The CDR3 length is 16 residues. The J segment lost 2 bases and the V segment lost 2 bases, leaving 2 bases of the junction unmatched. Germline CDR1 and CDR2: SGHVS and FQNEAQ.

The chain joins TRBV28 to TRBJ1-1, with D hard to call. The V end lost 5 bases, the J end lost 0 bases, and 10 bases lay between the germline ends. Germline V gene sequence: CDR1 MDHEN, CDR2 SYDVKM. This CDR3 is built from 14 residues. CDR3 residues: CASSTRGLNTEAFF. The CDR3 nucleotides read TGTGCCAGCAGTACCCGAGGGCTGAACACTGAAGCTTTCTTT.

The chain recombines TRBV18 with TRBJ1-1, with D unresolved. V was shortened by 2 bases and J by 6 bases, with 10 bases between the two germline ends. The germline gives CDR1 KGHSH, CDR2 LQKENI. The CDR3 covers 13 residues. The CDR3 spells CASSPSGSPEAFF. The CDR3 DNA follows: TGTGCCAGCTCACCATCTGGGAGCCCTGAAGCTTTCTTT.

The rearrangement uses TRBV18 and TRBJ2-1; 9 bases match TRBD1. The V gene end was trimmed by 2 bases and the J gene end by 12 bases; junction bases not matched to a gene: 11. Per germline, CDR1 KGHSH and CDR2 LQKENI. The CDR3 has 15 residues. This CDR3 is CASSPTGQGTFGQFF. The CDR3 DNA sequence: TGTGCCAGCTCACCAACGGGACAGGGAACCTTCGGGCAGTTCTTC.

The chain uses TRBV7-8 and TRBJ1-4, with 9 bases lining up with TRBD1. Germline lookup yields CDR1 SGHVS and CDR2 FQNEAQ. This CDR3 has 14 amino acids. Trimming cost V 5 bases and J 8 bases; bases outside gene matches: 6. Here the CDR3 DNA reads TGTGCCAGCAGCACCGACAGGGGGGAGGAAAAACTGTTTTTT. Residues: CASSTDRGEEKLFF.